This T cell receptor beta chain was sequenced during a study of cytomegalovirus exposure and HLA in healthy donors. Study information: Ancestry clustering placed 70% to 90% of roughly 400 genotyped donors in the Caucasian-associated cluster.

The PCR was carried out with 60 Vbeta primers and 13 Jbeta primers. Libraries were prepared by immunoSEQ multiplex PCR; TCRdb keeps only in-frame clonotypes and omits some of them. The table has under 150,000 clones, about 84% seen once; the top ten hold roughly 1.2%. Of note for this clone: What it binds is not known.

Broader study findings: With further analysis later on, most CMV-associated TCR beta chains appeared HLA-restricted. Most TCR sequences proved rare, with some public TCRs found in many donors. No immune exposure information besides CMV serostatus was available.

The CDR3 is made up of 16 amino acids. Germline V gene data show CDR1 as SNHLY and CDR2 as FYNNEI. V was clipped by 6 bases and J by 5 bases; unmatched bases: 9. The V gene is TRBV2, the J gene TRBJ2-2, with 10 positions matching TRBD1. The sequence was obtained from a boy aged 10-17 years in good health and CMV-seronegative. The sequenced material came from PBMCs. The CDR3 here is CASRPTRQGATGELFF. The DNA for the CDR3 is TGTGCCAGCAGACCCACCCGACAGGGGGCGACCGGGGAGCTGTTTTTT.